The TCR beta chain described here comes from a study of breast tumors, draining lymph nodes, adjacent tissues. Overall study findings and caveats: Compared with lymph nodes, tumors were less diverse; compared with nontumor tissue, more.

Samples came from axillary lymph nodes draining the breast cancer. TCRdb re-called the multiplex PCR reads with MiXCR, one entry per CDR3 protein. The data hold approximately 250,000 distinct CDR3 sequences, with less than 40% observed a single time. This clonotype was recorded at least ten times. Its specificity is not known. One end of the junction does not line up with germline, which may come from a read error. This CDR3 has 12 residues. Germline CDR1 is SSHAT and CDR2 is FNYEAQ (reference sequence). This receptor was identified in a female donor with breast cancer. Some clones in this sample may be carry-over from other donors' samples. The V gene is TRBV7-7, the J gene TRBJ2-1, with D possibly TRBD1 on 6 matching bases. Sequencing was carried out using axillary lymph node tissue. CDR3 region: CASSEIQGEQFF. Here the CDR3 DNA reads TGTGCTAGCAGCGAAATACAGGGTGAGCAGTTCTTC.